This T cell receptor (beta chain) was observed in a study of PD-1 and CTLA-4 blockade in melanoma. This CDR3 comprises 16 residues. Trimming stripped 2 bases from V and 5 bases from J, with 18 bases between. Looked up from germline, CDR1 is SNHLY and CDR2 is FYNNEI. Assay used: immunoSEQ multiplex PCR; TCRdb lists only in-frame clones, some missing. The sample records about 11,000 clones, approximately 80% being singletons. This specimen consisted of CD8+ T cells from peripheral blood, obtained from a patient given anti-PD-1 treatment. The receptor comes from a human donor with melanoma. J is TRBJ1-2 and V is TRBV2; D is perhaps TRBD1 (5 bases). CDR3 protein: CASSENSGWLPYGYTF. The CDR3 bases are TGTGCCAGCAGTGAAAATTCAGGGTGGCTTCCTTATGGCTACACCTTC.